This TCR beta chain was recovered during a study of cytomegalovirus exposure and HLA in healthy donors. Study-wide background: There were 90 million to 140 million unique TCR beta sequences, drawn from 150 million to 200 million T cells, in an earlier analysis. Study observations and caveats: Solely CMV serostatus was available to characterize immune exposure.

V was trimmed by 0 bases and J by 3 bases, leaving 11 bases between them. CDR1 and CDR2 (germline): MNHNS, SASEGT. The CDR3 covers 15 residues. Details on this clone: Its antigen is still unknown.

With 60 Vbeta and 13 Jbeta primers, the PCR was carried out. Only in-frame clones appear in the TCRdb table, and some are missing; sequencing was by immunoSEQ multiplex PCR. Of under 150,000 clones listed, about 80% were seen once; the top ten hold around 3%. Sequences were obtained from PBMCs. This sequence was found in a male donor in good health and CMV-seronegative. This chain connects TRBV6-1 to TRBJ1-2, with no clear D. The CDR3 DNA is TGTGCCAGCAGTGAAGCGGGCAGGTCCTACTATGGCTACACCTTC. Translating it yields CASSEAGRSYYGYTF.